These 9 T cell receptor beta chains were sequenced from one sample in a study of T cells in localized non-small cell lung cancer. The repertoire was sequenced with immunoSEQ multiplex PCR; TCRdb's copy has only in-frame clones and lacks some. The repertoire consists of about 930 clones, with more than 20% occurring once and the leading ten covering approximately 12%. The sample consisted of normal lung tissue next to the tumor, taken before any cancer treatment. Receptors were obtained from a woman aged 40-69 years with stage III lung adenocarcinoma.

By proportion, this clone is large. The chain employs TRBV11-3 and TRBJ2-5, with D perhaps TRBD1 (5 bases). Looked up from germline, CDR1 is SGHNT and CDR2 is YENEEA. The ends were cut back, 5 bases at V and 1 base at J, with 14 bases in the middle. There are 15 residues in the CDR3. In DNA, the CDR3 is TGTGCCAGCAGCCCCGGCGCGACAGTCCAAGAGACCCAGTACTTC. Translation gives CASSPGATVQETQYF.

There are a few counts of this clone. The rearrangement links TRBV6-8 to TRBJ1-2, with TRBD1 identical over 8 bases. The CDR3 covers 14 residues. V was pared by 5 bases and J by 7 bases, with 9 bases of the junction left unmatched. The germline V gene has CDR1 MNHGY and CDR2 SAAAGT. In DNA form, the CDR3 reads TGTGCCAGCAGTCAAAGCCCGACAGGGGTTGGCTACACCTTC. It specifies CASSQSPTGVGYTF.

V is TRBV5-1 and J is TRBJ2-7; D may be TRBD1 (5 bases). Germline CDR1 is SGHRS and CDR2 is YFSETQ. V lost 1 base, J lost 2 bases, and 10 bases lay in between. CDR3 length equals 14 residues. CDR3 coding DNA: TGCGCCAGCAGCTTGACTGGGGCTGCCTACGAGCAGTACTTC. As protein: CASSLTGAAYEQYF.

The chain employs TRBV6-8 and TRBJ2-1, with TRBD2 identical over 8 bases. This CDR3 region has 14 residues. V lost 8 bases and J lost 2; bases outside the gene matches: 5. Germline values: CDR1 MNHGY, CDR2 SAAAGT. The CDR3: CASYRGGAYNEQFF. The CDR3 DNA is TGTGCCAGCTACCGGGGGGGGGCCTACAATGAGCAGTTCTTC.

The chain joins TRBV22-1 to TRBJ2-5. TRBV22-1 is tagged as a pseudogene. This CDR3 is 13 amino acids long. CDR3 sequence: CASSMGRRGLQYF. CDR3 in DNA: TGTGCCAGCAGCATGGGGCGCCGAGGGCTCCAGTACTTC.

This clone is deemed medium-sized (0.01 to 0.1%). The rearrangement links TRBV11-3 to TRBJ1-1; D is unresolved. The CDR3 loop spans 14 amino acids. Germline CDR1 is SGHNT and CDR2 is YENEEA. Trimming took 3 bases from V and 0 from J, leaving 8 bases between them. CDR3 sequence: CASSFQALNTEAFF. The CDR3 coding sequence is TGTGCCAGCAGCTTCCAGGCGCTGAACACTGAAGCTTTCTTT.

The chain carries TRBV14 and TRBJ2-1; TRBD1 or TRBD2 may be the D gene (5 bases each). Trimming shortened V by 3 bases and J by 12 bases, and 9 bases separated the two germline ends. The CDR3 has 11 amino acids. Germline V gene lookup returns CDR1 SGHDN and CDR2 FVKESK. CDR3 protein: CASSQGPLQFF. In DNA form, the CDR3 reads TGTGCCAGCAGCCAGGGACCCCTGCAGTTCTTC.

This clone has just a few counts. J is TRBJ1-2 and V is TRBV6-8; 8 bases fit TRBD1. With V trimmed by 5 bases and J by 2 bases, 10 bases remained unmatched. Per germline, CDR1 MNHGY and CDR2 SAAAGT. This CDR3 is built from 16 residues. The CDR3 bases are TGTGCCAGCAGTGCCCCGAACAGGGGGTCCAACTATGGCTACACCTTC. Residues: CASSAPNRGSNYGYTF.

This chain uses TRBV11-3 with TRBJ2-5, with D perhaps matching TRBD1 or TRBD2 (5 bases each). CDR1 and CDR2 (germline): SGHNT, YENEEA. The CDR3 is made up of 15 amino acids. V was shortened by 3 bases and J by 5 bases, with 16 bases between the two germline ends. CDR3 nucleotide sequence: TGTGCCAGCAGCTTGCCCGGGGCGTTATGGGAGACCCAGTACTTC. As protein: CASSLPGALWETQYF.